Listed below are T cell receptor beta chains from one sample, sequenced in a study of blood T cell repertoires in COVID-19. Sequencing used immunoSEQ multiplex PCR; TCRdb keeps in-frame clones, though not all of them. The sample carries approximately 220,000 clones, roughly nine tenths recorded once. The source material was peripheral blood. These TCRs come from a woman between 45 and 60 years old with acute or convalescent COVID-19. CDR3s include the opening cysteine and the closing phenylalanine or tryptophan. Fields, in order: CDR3 DNA, CDR3 protein, D gene, V gene, J gene, clone size. D genes are given only for firm matches. Some rows have no size entry. The others give once, few or many, or a class for an expanded clone.

TGTGCCAGCAGTTACTCTCCGGGACAGGGGGACAATGAGCAGTTCTTC	CASSYSPGQGDNEQFF	TRBD1	TRBV6-6	TRBJ2-1	NA
TGCGCCAGCAGCTTGGGCGGGTTTGGCAACGAGCAGTACTTC	CASSLGGFGNEQYF	NA	TRBV5-1	TRBJ2-7	NA
TGTGCCAGCAGCGTAGACGTAAGGGGGGCGGGAGACCCCTCCTACAATGAGCAGTTCTTC	CASSVDVRGAGDPSYNEQFF	NA	TRBV9	TRBJ2-1	NA
TGTGCCAGCAGTGATCTAGCGGGAGGGGGTTACGAGCAGTACTTC	CASSDLAGGGYEQYF	TRBD2	TRBV6-1	TRBJ2-7	NA
TGTGCCACCCGACAGGGGGTACGTCGTAATGAAAAACTGTTTTTT	CATRQGVRRNEKLFF	TRBD1	TRBV19	TRBJ1-4	NA
TGTGCCAGCAGCGTTGTAGTAGATACGCAGTATTTT	CASSVVVDTQYF	NA	TRBV5-5	TRBJ2-3	once
TGTGCCAGCAGCTTCCTTAGCGGGGCTAGCACAGATACGCAGTATTTT	CASSFLSGASTDTQYF	TRBD2	TRBV11-2	TRBJ2-3	NA
TGTGCCAGCAGCTTTACTCTTTCACCCCTCCACTTT	CASSFTLSPLHF	NA	TRBV12-3/TRBV12-4	TRBJ1-6	NA
TGTGCCAGCAGTCAACAGGGCAGCTCGGATTCACCCCTCCACTTT	CASSQQGSSDSPLHF	NA	TRBV7-9	TRBJ1-6	few
TGTGCCAGTTCCCGACAGGGCCACTCCTCGGCCAACGTCCTGACTTTC	CASSRQGHSSANVLTF	TRBD1	TRBV19	TRBJ2-6	once
TGTGCCAGCAGCGGAGGAGCGGGACTAGCGGGAGAGACCCAGTACTTC	CASSGGAGLAGETQYF	TRBD2	TRBV7-7	TRBJ2-5	few
TGTGCCAGCAGCCGGGCAGGGACAGCAAACATTCAGTACTTC	CASSRAGTANIQYF	TRBD1	TRBV14	TRBJ2-4	NA
TGTGCCAGCAGTTTTAGGGGGTCCAACTACGAGCAGTACTTC	CASSFRGSNYEQYF	NA	TRBV28	TRBJ2-7	once
TGCGCCAGCAGCCCGACGGGATTCACAGGGGTGGCTTTTAGTGGCTACACCTTC	CASSPTGFTGVAFSGYTF	TRBD1	TRBV5-1	TRBJ1-2	NA
TGCAGCGTTGGAGGGACAGTCGTCTATGAAGCTTTCTTT	CSVGGTVVYEAFF	TRBD1	TRBV29-1	TRBJ1-1	NA
TGTGCCAGCAGCACCGCTACCCCCCCCGGCGAGCAGTACTTC	CASSTATPPGEQYF	NA	TRBV11-3	TRBJ2-7	NA
TGTGCCAGCTGGGGGGACACAGATACGCAGTATTTT	CASWGDTDTQYF	NA	TRBV12-3/TRBV12-4	TRBJ2-3	NA
TGTGCCAGCAGCTTAATTCACGGGGACACTGAAGCTTTCTTT	CASSLIHGDTEAFF	NA	TRBV11-3	TRBJ1-1	few